The 25 T cell receptor beta chains presented below share a single source sample, sequenced in a study of blood T cell repertoires in COVID-19. TCRdb keeps only in-frame clones here, not all; method: immunoSEQ multiplex PCR. Among some 160,000 clones listed, about 83% were seen once. The sequenced sample consisted of peripheral blood. The receptors derive from a woman older than 75 with acute or convalescent COVID-19.

V and J are TRBV27 and TRBJ2-3, with TRBD1 matching 8 bases. J gave up 6 bases and V 5 bases, and 10 bases lay outside the gene matches. Germline V gene data show CDR1 as MNHEY and CDR2 as SMNVEV (reference sequence). The CDR3 contains 15 residues. For the CDR3, the DNA is TGTGCCAGCAGTCCCCGGACAGGGATATGGGATACGCAGTATTTT. Amino acid sequence: CASSPRTGIWDTQYF.

V is TRBV3-1 (or the pseudogene TRBV3-2) and J is TRBJ2-4, with TRBD1 identical over 8 bases. The CDR3 loop spans 15 amino acids. Germline loops: CDR1 LGHDT, CDR2 YNNKEL (reference sequence). The J segment lost 8 bases and the V segment lost 3 bases, leaving 9 bases of the junction unmatched. The CDR3 nucleotides are TGTGCCAGCAGCCATACTGACAGGGGTCGCGACATTCAGTACTTC. Translating gives CASSHTDRGRDIQYF.

The CDR3 DNA is TGTGCCAGCAGCCCCCACCCCGGGACAGGGGGTGAAAAACTGTTTTTT. It yields the protein CASSPHPGTGGEKLFF. This chain links TRBV9 with TRBJ1-4; 11 bases are shared with TRBD1. With V trimmed by 4 bases and J by 7 bases, 9 bases remained unmatched. The germline V gene encodes CDR1 SGDLS and CDR2 YYNGEE. CDR3 length equals 16 residues.

The chain uses TRBV27 and TRBJ2-7, with 9 bases aligning to TRBD1. V dropped 6 bases and J dropped 4; count of bases not matched to a gene: 10. CDR3 size: 15 residues. The V gene's germline CDR1 is MNHEY and CDR2 SMNVEV (reference sequence). For the CDR3, the DNA is TGTGCCAGCAGCTACAGGGGGCTTGTTGGGTACGAGCAGTACTTC. Translating it yields CASSYRGLVGYEQYF.

The V gene is TRBV19, the J gene TRBJ2-2; 9 bases are a match to TRBD1. Per germline, CDR1 LNHDA and CDR2 SQIVND (reference sequence). The CDR3 has 16 residues. V dropped 5 bases and J dropped 1; count of bases not matched to a gene: 5. The CDR3 bases are TGTGCCAGTAGTTTTTGGACAGGGGAGAACACCGGGGAGCTGTTTTTT. Residues: CASSFWTGENTGELFF. Variable domain in full (rest from reference TRBV19 and TRBJ2-2): DGGITQSPKYLFRKEGQNVTLSCEQNLNHDAMYWYRQDPGQGLRLIYYSQIVNDFQKGDIAEGYSVSREKKESFPLTVTSAQKNPTAFYLCASSFWTGENTGELFFGEGSRLTVL.

This clone was recorded a few times. The chain employs TRBV6-6 and TRBJ2-5; TRBD1 might be the D (5 bases). The V end lost 8 bases, the J end lost 1 base, and 11 bases lay between the germline ends. CDR3 length: 13 amino acids. CDR1 is MNHNY, CDR2 SVGAGI, per germline (reference sequence). CDR3 sequence reads: CASYGALQETQYF. Here the CDR3 DNA reads TGTGCCAGCTATGGGGCGCTCCAAGAGACCCAGTACTTC.

This sequence joins TRBV2 and TRBJ2-7, with 9 bases that match TRBD1. The CDR3 is made up of 14 amino acids. The germline CDR1 and CDR2 sequences are SNHLY and FYNNEI. The V segment lost 3 bases and the J segment 1 base; nucleotides outside the gene matches: 1. The CDR3 protein is CASSDGQGSYEQYF. In DNA form, the CDR3 reads TGTGCCAGCAGTGATGGACAGGGGTCCTACGAGCAGTACTTC.

There are a few counts of this clone. The chain combines TRBV5-4 with TRBJ2-1; 9 bases match TRBD2. The ends lost 0 bases at V and 4 bases at J; junction bases unmatched: 5. This CDR3 has 16 amino acids. Germline V gene sequence: CDR1 SGHNT, CDR2 YYREEE (reference sequence). The DNA of the CDR3 is TGTGCCAGCAGCTTGGGAGGACTAGCGACTTACAATGAGCAGTTCTTC. As protein: CASSLGGLATYNEQFF. The full variable domain, completed using reference TRBV5-4 and TRBJ2-1, is ETGVTQSPTHLIKTRGQQVTLRCSSQSGHNTVSWYQQALGQGPQFIFQYYREEENGRGNFPPRFSGLQFPNYSSELNVNALELDDSALYLCASSLGGLATYNEQFFGPGTRLTVL.

The chain couples TRBV7-2 to TRBJ2-7, with TRBD1 matching over 10 bases. J was trimmed by 4 bases and V by 3 bases; bases with no gene match: 0. CDR1 and CDR2 from the germline V gene are SGHTA and FQGNSA. The CDR3 totals 13 residues. The CDR3 region is CASSLDRGYEQYF. CDR3 sequence (DNA): TGTGCCAGCAGCTTGGACAGGGGGTACGAGCAGTACTTC.

The gene calls are TRBV28 and TRBJ2-7; D might be TRBD2 (6 bases). The germline V and J ends were trimmed by 1 base and 2 bases, with 12 bases remaining between them. From germline, CDR1 is MDHEN and CDR2 SYDVKM. The CDR3 has 15 amino acids. DNA for the CDR3: TGTGCCAGCAGTTTATATCGGGGCGGGACCTACGAGCAGTACTTC. Protein: CASSLYRGGTYEQYF.

This chain connects TRBV9 to TRBJ1-2, with a weak D call TRBD1 (5 bases). The V and J ends lost 3 bases and 7 bases respectively, with 13 bases between them. CDR3 length: 13 residues. The germline V gene has CDR1 SGDLS and CDR2 YYNGEE. The CDR3 bases are TGTGCCAGCAGCGCGGAGGGGCTGACTGGCTACACCTTC. Translating gives CASSAEGLTGYTF.

The V call is TRBV9, the J call TRBJ1-2; the D gene is possibly TRBD1 (6 bases). Germline CDR1 SGDLS, CDR2 YYNGEE. The CDR3 consists of 15 residues. Between the trimmed V and J ends, which lost 3 bases and 0 bases, there was a span of 12 bases. The CDR3 here is CASSEGGASNYGYTF. The DNA of the CDR3 is TGTGCCAGCAGCGAAGGGGGGGCCTCTAACTATGGCTACACCTTC.

The V and J genes are TRBV11-2 and TRBJ2-1; 7 bases fit TRBD2. Germline V gene sequence: CDR1 SGHAT, CDR2 FQNNGV. Trimming removed 0 bases from V and 2 bases from J; junction bases left unmatched: 13. This CDR3 comprises 19 residues. The CDR3 region is CASSLEDEELAWAYNEQFF. DNA for the CDR3: TGTGCCAGCAGCTTAGAGGACGAGGAACTAGCGTGGGCCTACAATGAGCAGTTCTTC.

The chain uses TRBV28 and TRBJ1-3, with 9 positions matching TRBD1. The V and J ends lost 5 bases and 1 base, in that order; junction bases with no gene match: 9. The CDR3 has 17 residues. The germline V gene encodes CDR1 MDHEN and CDR2 SYDVKM. CDR3 sequence: CASSVSVGQGSGNTIYF. DNA for the CDR3: TGTGCCAGCAGTGTTTCAGTAGGACAGGGGTCTGGAAACACCATATATTTT. Drawing the rest from reference TRBV28 and TRBJ1-3, the complete variable domain is DVKVTQSSRYLVKRTGEKVFLECVQDMDHENMFWYRQDPGLGLRLIYFSYDVKMKEKGDIPEGYSVSREKKERFSLILESASTNQTSMYLCASSVSVGQGSGNTIYFGEGSWLTVV.

The rearrangement links TRBV6-2 or TRBV6-3 to TRBJ2-1, with 8 bases identical to TRBD1. The germline gives CDR1 MNHEY, CDR2 SVGEGT. V was pared by 6 bases and J by 5 bases, with 9 bases of the junction left unmatched. The CDR3 consists of 15 residues. CDR3 sequence reads: CASSPLRQGNNEQFF. CDR3 nucleotides: TGTGCCAGCAGCCCCCTTCGACAGGGGAACAATGAGCAGTTCTTC.

The chain has TRBV29-1 and TRBJ2-1; TRBD1 matches 8 bases. CDR3 size: 13 residues. Looked up from germline, CDR1 is SQVTM and CDR2 is ANQGSEA. Trimming at V came to 4 bases and at J to 5 bases, leaving 4 bases not matched to a gene. The CDR3 bases are TGCAGCGTTGGACAGGGGACCCACAATGAGCAGTTCTTC. It is translated as CSVGQGTHNEQFF.

The rearrangement uses TRBV2 and TRBJ1-5; perhaps TRBD1 as D (5 bases). This CDR3 has 14 residues. CDR1 SNHLY and CDR2 FYNNEI come from the germline V gene. The germline V and J ends were trimmed by 3 bases and 2 bases, with 8 bases remaining between them. The DNA of the CDR3 is TGTGCCAGCAGTGATGGAGGGGGCAATCAGCCCCAGCATTTT. Protein sequence: CASSDGGGNQPQHF.

The gene calls are TRBV5-6 and TRBJ1-1; 7 bases map to TRBD1. The V segment lost 4 bases and the J segment 5 bases; nucleotides outside the gene matches: 5. Germline CDR1 is SGHDT and CDR2 is YYEEEE. This CDR3 is 13 amino acids long. The CDR3 region is CASSPTGWTEAFF. The CDR3 DNA follows: TGTGCCAGCAGCCCGACAGGGTGGACTGAAGCTTTCTTT. Looking up the rest from reference TRBV5-6 and TRBJ1-1 gives the full variable domain: DAGVTQSPTHLIKTRGQQVTLRCSPKSGHDTVSWYQQALGQGPQFIFQYYEEEERQRGNFPDRFSGHQFPNYSSELNVNALLLGDSALYLCASSPTGWTEAFFGQGTRLTVV.

J is TRBJ1-3 and V is TRBV7-9; D may be TRBD1 (6 bases). CDR3 length: 15 residues. V lost 5 bases and J lost 0, with 11 bases in between. From germline, CDR1 is SEHNR and CDR2 FQNEAQ (reference sequence). CDR3 protein: CASSLSGVSGNTIYF. CDR3 nucleotides: TGTGCCAGCAGCCTGTCAGGGGTCTCTGGAAACACCATATATTTT.

The J gene is TRBJ2-5, the V gene TRBV19, with D tentatively TRBD1 (5 bases). The ends were cut back, 3 bases at V and 5 bases at J, with 16 bases in the middle. This CDR3 has 15 residues. Germline loops: CDR1 LNHDA, CDR2 SQIVND (reference sequence). The CDR3 region is CASSIEGPSGETQYF. For the CDR3, the DNA is TGTGCCAGTAGTATTGAAGGTCCATCAGGGGAGACCCAGTACTTC.

This chain joins TRBV4-2 and TRBJ2-7; D remains unclear. V was trimmed by 0 bases and J by 6 bases, leaving 9 bases between them. This CDR3 is 13 amino acids long. CDR1 LGHNA and CDR2 YNFKEQ come from the germline V gene. CDR3 bases: TGTGCCAGCAGCCAAGATTTCAGGTCCGAGCAGTACTTC. Protein: CASSQDFRSEQYF.

CDR3 sequence reads: CASGGRSTDTQYF. The CDR3 DNA reads TGTGCCAGCGGGGGGAGGAGCACAGATACGCAGTATTTT. The V and J genes are TRBV7-2 and TRBJ2-3, with D tentatively TRBD2 (6 bases). CDR3 length: 13 amino acids. CDR1 SGHTA and CDR2 FQGNSA come from the germline V gene. V lost 8 bases and J 0 bases, leaving 9 bases between the germline ends. The variable domain in full, completed from reference TRBV7-2 and TRBJ2-3, reads GAGVSQSPSNKVTEKGKDVELRCDPISGHTALYWYRQSLGQGLEFLIYFQGNSAPDKSGLPSDRFSAERTGGSVSTLTIQRTQQEDSAVYLCASGGRSTDTQYFGPGTRLTVL.

The J gene is TRBJ2-3, the V gene TRBV7-2; possible D gene TRBD1, 6 bases. The CDR3 is made up of 15 amino acids. From germline, CDR1 is SGHTA and CDR2 FQGNSA. V was cut by 4 bases and J by 4 bases, with 15 bases left in between. CDR3: CASSSSGASADTQYF. For the CDR3, the DNA is TGTGCCAGCAGCTCCTCAGGGGCATCGGCAGATACGCAGTATTTT.

V usage is TRBV18 and J usage is TRBJ2-1, with TRBD2 identical over 8 bases. This CDR3 comprises 14 residues. V lost 3 bases and J lost 3; bases outside the gene matches: 1. CDR1 and CDR2 from the germline V gene are KGHSH and LQKENI. As DNA, the CDR3 is TGTGCCAGCTCACCCGGGACTAGCTACAATGAGCAGTTCTTC. It encodes CASSPGTSYNEQFF.

The chain combines TRBV6-2 or TRBV6-3 with TRBJ2-1; 10 bases line up with TRBD2. The CDR3 covers 18 residues. Germline CDR1 is MNHEY and CDR2 is SVGEGT. The junction had 5 bases not matched to a gene; V was cut back by 0 bases and J by 0 bases. CDR3 coding DNA: TGTGCCAGCAGTTACTCGGCGCTAGCGGGGGACTCCTACAATGAGCAGTTCTTC. This encodes CASSYSALAGDSYNEQFF.